This paragraph reports one T cell receptor (beta chain). CDR3 and TCR beta VDJ profiling relied on a genomic DNA template. MiXCR, run by TCRdb on the reads, gives a single entry per CDR3 protein. Altogether fewer than 250,000 distinct CDR3 sequences are present, 47% being singletons, with the ten largest covering about 7.8%. Germline CDR1 reads LGHNA; CDR2 reads YNFKEQ. The CDR3 contains 17 residues. Trimming cost V 3 bases and J 5 bases, with 22 bases left between them. Those patients picked for sequencing had displayed CD8+CD57+ cell expansion on flow cytometry. This specimen belongs to a study of CD8+CD57+ T cells in acquired aplastic anemia.

The TCR originated in a human donor with aplastic anemia. This chain connects TRBV4-2 to TRBJ1-2, with D perhaps TRBD1 (6 bases). Sequencing was carried out using sorted CD4+, CD8+, or CD8+CD57+ T cells (not recorded which) from PBMCs. The CDR3 protein is CASSQGLTGGSTYGYTF. The DNA for the CDR3 is TGTGCCAGCAGCCAGGGTTTGACAGGCGGATCAACATATGGCTACACCTTC.